The next 3 T cell receptor beta chains were all read from a single sample in a study of T cell changes during pregnancy in multiple sclerosis. Sequencing used immunoSEQ multiplex PCR; TCRdb keeps in-frame clones, though not all of them. This sample has about 53,000 clones, with about nine tenths found just once. Sequencing was performed on CD4+ T cells from peripheral blood mononuclear cells, taken in the third trimester of pregnancy. The source is a female donor with multiple sclerosis, enrolled in a pregnancy study.

The J gene is TRBJ1-1, the V gene TRBV7-9; the D gene is possibly TRBD1 (6 bases). Trimming stripped 5 bases from V and 5 bases from J, with 12 bases between. This CDR3 spans 13 amino acids. Germline assignment: CDR1 SEHNR and CDR2 FQNEAQ (reference sequence). CDR3 residues: CASSPRRGTEAFF. The CDR3, as DNA: TGTGCCAGCAGCCCGCGCAGGGGAACTGAAGCTTTCTTT.

The CDR3 region is CAIWDMNTEAFF. DNA of the CDR3: TGTGCCATCTGGGACATGAACACTGAAGCTTTCTTT. V usage is TRBV10-3 and J usage is TRBJ1-1; TRBD1 is a possible D gene (6 bases). This CDR3 is 12 amino acids long. Germline V gene data show CDR1 as ENHRY and CDR2 as SYGVKD. Trimming cost V 8 bases and J 0 bases, with 7 bases left between them.

The V and J genes are TRBV19 and TRBJ2-7; 7 positions match TRBD2. This CDR3 spans 14 amino acids. Trimming took 4 bases from V and 3 from J; bases not matched to a gene: 6. CDR1 and CDR2 (germline): LNHDA, SQIVND (reference sequence). DNA of the CDR3: TGTGCCAGTAGTACGGCAGGGACTATCTACGAGCAGTACTTC. Protein: CASSTAGTIYEQYF.